These 5 T cell receptor beta chains were sequenced from one sample in a study of T cells in tuberculosis. Libraries were prepared by immunoSEQ multiplex PCR; TCRdb keeps only in-frame clonotypes and omits some of them. Of 35,000 to 45,000 clones in the sample, around 94% were seen once. The sample was PBMCs. All receptors derive from a donor aged 10-30 years with latent tuberculosis or without tuberculosis infection. Some clones in this sample may be carry-over from other donors' samples.

This clone was recorded once. The rearrangement links TRBV28 to TRBJ2-1; 10 bases agree with TRBD2. Looked up from germline, CDR1 is MDHEN and CDR2 is SYDVKM. The V segment lost 3 bases and the J segment 4 bases; nucleotides outside the gene matches: 3. The CDR3 consists of 15 residues. The CDR3 DNA reads TGTGCCAGCAGTTTTAGCGGGAGGCGGTACAATGAGCAGTTCTTC. It translates to CASSFSGRRYNEQFF.

This clone has only one observation. The rearrangement joins TRBV28 to TRBJ2-1; 9 bases map to TRBD2. V lost 6 bases to trimming and J lost 9 bases; unmatched junction nucleotides: 9. The CDR3 has 14 amino acids. Germline lookup yields CDR1 MDHEN and CDR2 SYDVKM. CDR3 region: CASSRTSDQGEQFF. CDR3 in DNA: TGTGCCAGCAGCCGGACTAGCGACCAGGGTGAGCAGTTCTTC.

J is TRBJ2-7 and V is TRBV27, with TRBD2 matching over 7 bases. The V gene end was trimmed by 6 bases and the J gene end by 5 bases; junction bases not matched to a gene: 7. This CDR3 has 13 amino acids. CDR1 and CDR2 (germline): MNHEY, SMNVEV (reference sequence). CDR3 sequence: CASRGGETNEQYF. The CDR3 nucleotides read TGTGCCAGCAGGGGGGGGGAAACCAACGAGCAGTACTTC.

The chain recombines TRBV28 with TRBJ1-5; a possible D gene is TRBD1 (6 bases). Germline V gene lookup returns CDR1 MDHEN and CDR2 SYDVKM. The CDR3 totals 15 residues. V gave up 5 bases and J gave up 5 bases, with 16 bases separating them. CDR3: CASSQQDRPDQPQHF. CDR3 DNA: TGTGCCAGCAGTCAACAAGACAGGCCTGATCAGCCCCAGCATTTT.

The J gene is TRBJ2-5, the V gene TRBV2; 8 nucleotides match TRBD1. This CDR3 spans 15 amino acids. The germline gives CDR1 SNHLY, CDR2 FYNNEI. V lost 1 base to trimming and J lost 4 bases; unmatched junction nucleotides: 5. The CDR3: CASSEGGTGPETQYF. In DNA, the CDR3 is TGTGCCAGCAGTGAAGGGGGGACAGGACCAGAGACCCAGTACTTC.